These T cell receptor beta chains were read from a single sample in a study of blood T cell repertoires in COVID-19. Sequenced by immunoSEQ multiplex PCR; TCRdb stores in-frame clones only, minus some. The profile shows 200,000 or so clones, 65% to 85% of them singletons. The sample taken for sequencing was PBMCs or T cells enriched from blood (not recorded which). The source is a man in his forties who had recovered from COVID-19. Both conserved end residues are part of each CDR3.

V gene	J gene	CDR3 protein
TRBV5-1	TRBJ1-1	CASSLEGPRGEAFF
TRBV6-5	TRBJ1-5	CASSYSGGPNQPQHF
TRBV19	TRBJ2-7	CASSIGTSDNEQYF
TRBV5-4	TRBJ2-5	CASSLRRDRETQYF
TRBV30	TRBJ1-1	CAWRRGGPETEAFF
TRBV7-3	TRBJ1-2	CASSLTGTGGLGYGYTF
TRBV5-6	TRBJ1-1	CASSQTGGNTEAFF
TRBV9	TRBJ1-2	CASTPLHRGRHGYTF
TRBV7-6	TRBJ1-4	CASSLVAGAAEGLFF
TRBV15	TRBJ1-1	CATSRVPGISTEAFF
TRBV15	TRBJ2-7	CATSRTGGFSSYEQYF
TRBV11-2	TRBJ1-3	CASSTTGPGNTIYF
TRBV6-5	TRBJ2-1	CASSPGQGYNEQFF
TRBV29-1	TRBJ2-1	CSVSSPGLSDEQFF
TRBV4-2	TRBJ2-1	CASSQDYYGGGLEQFF
TRBV6-2/TRBV6-3	TRBJ1-2	CASSLDSNYGYTF
TRBV27	TRBJ2-3	CASSLIPGVLGDTQYF
TRBV7-2	TRBJ1-2	CASSSYRGNYGYTF
TRBV5-1	TRBJ2-2	CASSLVMVSGGGELFF
TRBV3-1/TRBV3-2	TRBJ1-2	CASSQGTGHGLGYTF